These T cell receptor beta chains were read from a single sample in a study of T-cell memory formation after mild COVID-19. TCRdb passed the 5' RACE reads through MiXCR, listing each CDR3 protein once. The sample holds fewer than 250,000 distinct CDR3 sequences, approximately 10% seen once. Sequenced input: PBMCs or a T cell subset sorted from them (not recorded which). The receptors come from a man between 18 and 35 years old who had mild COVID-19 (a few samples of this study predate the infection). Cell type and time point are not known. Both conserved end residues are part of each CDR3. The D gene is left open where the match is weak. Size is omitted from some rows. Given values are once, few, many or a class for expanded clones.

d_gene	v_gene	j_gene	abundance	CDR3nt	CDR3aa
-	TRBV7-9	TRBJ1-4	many	TGTGCCAGCAGCTTGGCGGGACACCCCCATGAAAAACTGTTTTTT	CASSLAGHPHEKLFF
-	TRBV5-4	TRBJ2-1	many	TGTGCCAGCAGCGGAGACTATCCGAGTGAGCAGTTCTTC	CASSGDYPSEQFF
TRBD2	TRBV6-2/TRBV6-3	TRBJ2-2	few	TGTGCCAGCAGCCCCGGGACTAGGGCTTGGGCCGGGGAGCTGTTTTTT	CASSPGTRAWAGELFF
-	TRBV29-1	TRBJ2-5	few	TGCAGCGTTGTGCGTTCCGGGGCGGGAGAGACCCAGTACTTC	CSVVRSGAGETQYF
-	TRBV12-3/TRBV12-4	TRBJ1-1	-	TGTGCCAGCAGTATGCTCCCTGGGCAGGGTGTTGAAGCTTTCTTT	CASSMLPGQGVEAFF
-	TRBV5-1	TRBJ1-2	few	TGCGCCAGCAAGTCCCAGGGAGGTCCTAACTATGGCTACACCTTC	CASKSQGGPNYGYTF
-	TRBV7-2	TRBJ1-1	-	TGTGCCAGCAGCCTCTCGTGGACTGAAGCTTTCTTT	CASSLSWTEAFF
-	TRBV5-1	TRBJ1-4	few	TGCGCCAGCAGCTTGTCGGCAAATGAAAAACTGTTTTTT	CASSLSANEKLFF
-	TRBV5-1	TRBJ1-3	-	TGCGCCAGCAGCTTGGAGGCCGGTGGAAACACCATATATTTT	CASSLEAGGNTIYF
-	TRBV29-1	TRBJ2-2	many	TGCAGCGTGGAGGTGACAGCCGGGGAGCTGTTTTTT	CSVEVTAGELFF
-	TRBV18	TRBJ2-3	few	TGTGCCAGCTCACCGCTAGGAGGGACCCAGGGAAGACTTACGCAGTATTTT	CASSPLGGTQGRLTQYF
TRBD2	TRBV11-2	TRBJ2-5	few	TGTGCCAGCAGGGATACTAGCGGGAGGAGAGAGACCCAGTACTTC	CASRDTSGRRETQYF